The 7 T cell receptor beta chains listed next were all sequenced from one sample in a study of cytomegalovirus exposure and HLA in healthy donors. The PCR ran on 60 Vbeta and 13 Jbeta primers. Profiled with immunoSEQ multiplex PCR; TCRdb holds only in-frame clones, not every one. This sample has around 67,000 clones; more than 75% occur once, and the top ten carry around 7.4%. Source material: PBMCs. Receptor source: a man aged 18 to 29 in good health and CMV-seropositive.

The chain employs TRBV6-1 and TRBJ2-7, with 9 bases matching TRBD1. The V segment lost 1 base and the J segment 6 bases; nucleotides outside the gene matches: 4. Germline V lookup: CDR1 MNHNS, CDR2 SASEGT. CDR3 length: 14 amino acids. The CDR3 sequence: CASSEGTGVGEQYF. In DNA, the CDR3 is TGTGCCAGCAGTGAAGGGACAGGGGTCGGCGAGCAGTACTTC.

Remarks on this clone: An end of the junction does not agree with germline; a read error may underlie this. The rearrangement joins TRBV6-1 to TRBJ1-5; tentative D call: TRBD1 (6 bases). From germline, CDR1 is MNHNS and CDR2 SASEGT. The CDR3 spans 14 residues. CDR3: CAGSTRDNDQPQHF. CDR3 bases: TGTGCCGGCAGTACCCGGGACAATGATCAGCCCCAGCATTTT.

Note on this clone: A read error may produce the germline difference seen at one junction end. The rearrangement links TRBV2 to TRBJ2-6; D might be TRBD1 (6 bases). Germline lookup yields CDR1 SNHLY and CDR2 FYNNEI. The CDR3 extends over 16 amino acids. CDR3 sequence: CASIYRAPSGANALTF. CDR3 bases: TGTGCCAGCATCTACAGGGCTCCCTCTGGGGCCAACGCCCTGACTTTC.

The chain employs TRBV7-2 and TRBJ2-3, with a weak D call TRBD1 (6 bases). The CDR3 extends over 12 amino acids. Trimming took off 2 bases at V and 9 bases at J, with 9 bases between the two ends. CDR1 SGHTA and CDR2 FQGNSA come from the germline V gene. The CDR3 region is CASSLRTVTQYF. In DNA form, the CDR3 reads TGTGCCAGCAGCTTAAGGACAGTCACGCAGTATTTT.

As DNA, the CDR3 is TGCGCCAGCAGCCAAGCCGGACAACCCCAAGAGACCCAGTACTTC. Amino acid sequence: CASSQAGQPQETQYF. This sequence joins TRBV4-1 and TRBJ2-5; D might be TRBD1 (5 bases). Trimming cost V 1 base and J 1 base, with 10 bases left between them. Germline-derived CDR1 and CDR2 are MGHRA and YSYEKL. This CDR3 region has 15 residues.

The rearrangement links TRBV5-1 to TRBJ2-1; TRBD2 aligns across 9 bases. The CDR3 covers 16 residues. Losses at the gene ends were 4 bases for V and 6 bases for J; bases not matched to a gene: 11. Germline V gene lookup returns CDR1 SGHRS and CDR2 YFSETQ. The CDR3 bases are TGCGCCAGCAGCCCGAACCGCAAGCGGGAGGCCAATGAGCAGTTCTTC. Translated: CASSPNRKREANEQFF.

The chain is built from TRBV6-5 and TRBJ2-7; 10 bases align to TRBD2. CDR3 length equals 15 residues. The germline gives CDR1 MNHEY, CDR2 SVGAGI. With 2 bases clipped from V and 5 bases from J, the junction kept 6 bases outside the gene matches. CDR3 in amino acids: CASSYGSGRAHEQYF. Written as DNA, the CDR3 is TGTGCCAGCAGTTACGGGAGCGGGAGGGCCCACGAGCAGTACTTC.